This TCR beta chain stems from a study of T cell clusters in autoimmune cytopenias. Study-level points and caveats: TRB repertoire shifts in secondary cytopenia and chronic lymphocytic leukemia mostly reflected lymphoma, not autoimmunity.

Germline V gives CDR1 SGHRS, CDR2 YFSETQ. This CDR3 has 15 residues. Tens of thousands of genome equivalents of blood DNA were amplified for TRB. TRB was amplified by touch-down multiplex PCR, primer pools A and B combined. No DNA is given; TCRdb re-called the multiplex PCR reads and lists each CDR3 protein once. Its table lists roughly 6,200 distinct CDR3 sequences. Frequency places this clonotype as medium-sized. Its target is unknown. A further study also used this sample, focusing on T cell repertoires in aging, cancer and after chemotherapy. That study reports: Roughly 8.9 million TCR reads were in the whole dataset.

Sequenced: peripheral blood. The receptor was derived from a human donor in good health. The rearrangement joins TRBV5-1 to TRBJ2-1; absent DNA, TCRdb's TRBD2 call cannot be checked. CDR3: CASSLPSGGVTEQFF.